This T cell receptor beta chain was recorded in a study of cytomegalovirus exposure and HLA in healthy donors. V lost 5 bases and J lost 7, with 18 bases in between. This CDR3 has 16 residues. The germline V gene has CDR1 SNHLY and CDR2 FYNNEI. To note about this clone: Its antigen remains unidentified.

Researchers ran the PCR with 60 Vbeta and 13 Jbeta primers. TCRdb keeps only in-frame clones here, not all; method: immunoSEQ multiplex PCR. In the table there are over 150,000 clones, around 81% of which are singletons. Study-level results: By a later analysis, the bulk of CMV-associated TCR beta chains appeared HLA-restricted.

Specimen: PBMCs. The TCR sequence derives from a woman aged 25 to 39 in good health and CMV-seronegative. The genes are TRBV2 and TRBJ2-6; D perhaps matches TRBD2 (6 bases). The CDR3 loop is CASSKFGDGSANVLTF. CDR3 DNA: TGTGCCAGCAGTAAGTTTGGGGACGGGAGCGCCAACGTCCTGACTTTC.